The entry below gives a single TCR beta chain sequence along with its context. The entry originates in a study of OX40 agonist ivuxolimab in advanced cancers. Produced via immunoSEQ multiplex PCR; TCRdb's table is partial and in-frame only. This sample yields some 61,000 clones, of which around 90% are seen a single time; about 5% belongs to the top ten. Germline assignment: CDR1 SGHNT and CDR2 YYREEE (reference sequence). The CDR3 is made up of 14 amino acids. V was pared by 4 bases and J by 7 bases, with 15 bases between. The sequences come from CD4+ or CD8+ T cells sorted from blood, collected in a trial of the OX40 agonist ivuxolimab. The clonotype comes from an adult with an advanced solid tumor such as melanoma, head and neck, liver or kidney cancer. The gene calls are TRBV5-4 and TRBJ2-1; D may be TRBD1 (6 bases). The CDR3 protein is CASSPTGRINEQFF. The CDR3 DNA is TGTGCCAGCAGCCCTACAGGGCGGATAAATGAGCAGTTCTTC.